Below are 20 T cell receptor beta chains sequenced from a single sample in a study of hypomethylating agent response in myelodysplastic syndrome. Clones were read by immunoSEQ multiplex PCR, and TCRdb kept only the in-frame ones, dropping some. The sample yields some 3,200 clones, 82% seen once. Here the sequenced sample was bone marrow, taken before or after starting hypomethylating agent treatment for myelodysplastic syndrome (not recorded which). The source of these receptors is a human donor with myelodysplastic syndrome.

This chain connects TRBV5-1 to TRBJ2-6, with unresolved D. The CDR3 is made up of 14 amino acids. Germline V lookup: CDR1 SGHRS, CDR2 YFSETQ. Trimming removed 4 bases from V and 2 bases from J, with 7 bases in between. CDR3 sequence reads: CASSDITGANVLTF. The CDR3 bases are TGCGCCAGCAGCGATATCACTGGGGCCAACGTCCTGACTTTC.

V gene TRBV28 combines with J gene TRBJ2-3; D tentatively fits TRBD1 or TRBD2 (5 bases each). Germline V gene data show CDR1 as MDHEN and CDR2 as SYDVKM. The V gene lost 5 bases and the J gene lost 2 bases, with 11 bases spanning the gap. There are 14 residues in the CDR3. This chain's CDR3 is CASSRPGTTDTQYF. For the CDR3, the DNA is TGTGCCAGCAGTCGCCCGGGGACCACAGATACGCAGTATTTT.

The J gene is TRBJ1-2, the V gene TRBV4-3, with D unresolved. This CDR3 contains 15 residues. The V and J ends lost 0 bases and 6 bases respectively, with 14 bases between them. Germline CDR1 and CDR2: LGHNA and YSLEER. The CDR3 spells CASSQDLESPHGYTF. In nucleotides, the CDR3 is TGCGCCAGCAGCCAAGATCTGGAATCTCCACATGGCTACACCTTC.

The chain recombines TRBV18 with TRBJ1-1, with 9 nucleotides matching TRBD1. CDR1 is KGHSH and CDR2 is LQKENI in the germline V gene. With 4 bases clipped from V and 5 bases from J, the junction kept 11 bases outside the gene matches. This CDR3 region has 16 residues. CDR3 nucleotides: TGTGCCAGCTCACTAACCAGGACAGGGGTAAAAACTGAAGCTTTCTTT. This translates into CASSLTRTGVKTEAFF.

The rearrangement joins TRBV10-2 to TRBJ2-5; 7 bases align to TRBD1. Trimming removed 6 bases from V and 1 base from J; junction bases left unmatched: 2. The germline CDR1 and CDR2 sequences are WSHSY and SAAADI. The CDR3 is 13 amino acids. CDR3 DNA sequence: TGCGCCAGCAGGAAGGGGGCCCAAGAGACCCAGTACTTC. This encodes CASRKGAQETQYF.

This chain joins TRBV10-1 and TRBJ1-2; D possibly corresponds to TRBD1 (5 bases). CDR3 length: 14 amino acids. The germline CDR1 and CDR2 sequences are WNHNN and SYGVQD (reference sequence). The V gene lost 4 bases and the J gene lost 4 bases, with 13 bases spanning the gap. The DNA of the CDR3 is TGCGCCAGCAGTGGTTCAACGGGGACCTATGGCTACACCTTC. This translates into CASSGSTGTYGYTF.

The chain links TRBV19 to TRBJ1-2, with D possibly TRBD1 on 5 matching bases. Germline V gene lookup returns CDR1 LNHDA and CDR2 SQIVND (reference sequence). The V end was cut by 4 bases, the J end by 6 bases, with 21 bases between. There are 16 residues in the CDR3. Here the CDR3 DNA reads TGTGCCAGTAGTAGGGGGACGGAAGACATTAGGCATGGCTACACCTTC. Translating gives CASSRGTEDIRHGYTF.

The chain recombines TRBV5-4 with TRBJ2-1, with TRBD1 matching over 7 bases. The length of the CDR3 is 15 residues. The germline CDR1 and CDR2 sequences are SGHNT and YYREEE (reference sequence). The ends lost 1 base at V and 8 bases at J; junction bases unmatched: 9. The CDR3 loop is CASSLSDRALHEQFF. CDR3 DNA: TGTGCCAGCAGCTTGAGTGACAGGGCCCTTCATGAGCAGTTCTTC. The full variable domain, its missing parts supplied by reference TRBV5-4 and TRBJ2-1, is ETGVTQSPTHLIKTRGQQVTLRCSSQSGHNTVSWYQQALGQGPQFIFQYYREEENGRGNFPPRFSGLQFPNYSSELNVNALELDDSALYLCASSLSDRALHEQFFGPGTRLTVL.

The V call is TRBV15, the J call TRBJ2-7; 9 bases match TRBD2. The V gene's germline CDR1 is LNHNV and CDR2 YYDKDF (reference sequence). The V and J ends lost 5 bases and 4 bases, in that order; junction bases with no gene match: 3. The CDR3 sequence is 13 residues long. This CDR3 is CATSAGGDYEQYF. In DNA form, the CDR3 reads TGTGCCACCAGCGCGGGGGGGGATTACGAGCAGTACTTC. Supplemented by reference TRBV15 and TRBJ2-7, the full variable domain reads DAMVIQNPRYQVTQFGKPVTLSCSQTLNHNVMYWYQQKSSQAPKLLFHYYDKDFNNEADTPDNFQSRRPNTSFCFLDIRSPGLGDTAMYLCATSAGGDYEQYFGPGTRLTVT.

With respect to this clone: The same CDR3 can be traced to other DNA sequences in this sample. The V call is TRBV29-1, the J call TRBJ1-1; D is perhaps TRBD1 (6 bases). The CDR3 sequence is 12 residues long. Trimming cost V 0 bases and J 11 bases, with 13 bases left between them. Germline V lookup: CDR1 SQVTM, CDR2 ANQGSEA. The CDR3 loop is CSVEDRRRGAFF. The CDR3 DNA sequence: TGCAGCGTTGAAGATAGACGGAGGGGGGCTTTCTTT.

The chain recombines TRBV11-3 with TRBJ2-7, with D perhaps assigned TRBD1 or TRBD2 (6 bases each). In germline, CDR1 is SGHNT, CDR2 YENEEA. The CDR3 is 16 residues long. With 5 bases removed from V and 5 bases from J, the gap between germline ends came to 22 bases. For the CDR3, the DNA is TGTGCCAGCAGCCCCCCACTTCCGGGGGCGGGTGACGAGCAGTACTTC. Translating it yields CASSPPLPGAGDEQYF. Full variable domain (missing parts from reference TRBV11-3 and TRBJ2-7): EAGVVQSPRYKIIEKKQPVAFWCNPISGHNTLYWYLQNLGQGPELLIRYENEEAVDDSQLPKDRFSAERLKGVDSTLKIQPAELGDSAVYLCASSPPLPGAGDEQYFGPGTRLTVT.

The V and J genes are TRBV19 and TRBJ2-2; D is unresolved. With 7 bases removed from V and 0 bases from J, the gap between germline ends came to 6 bases. CDR3 length: 13 residues. The germline V gene encodes CDR1 LNHDA and CDR2 SQIVND (reference sequence). This CDR3 is CASMQANTGELFF. CDR3 DNA sequence: TGTGCCAGTATGCAGGCGAACACCGGGGAGCTGTTTTTT.

The chain recombines TRBV6-5 with TRBJ2-3; 10 nucleotides agree with TRBD2. V lost 8 bases to trimming and J lost 4 bases; unmatched junction nucleotides: 9. CDR3 length: 15 amino acids. Germline CDR1 is MNHEY and CDR2 is SVGAGI. The CDR3 DNA reads as TGTGCCAGCGGGGAGAGCGGGGGGGCCCCAGATACGCAGTATTTT. Protein: CASGESGGAPDTQYF.

The chain carries TRBV29-1 and TRBJ1-3; 9 bases fit TRBD1. The CDR3 is made up of 16 amino acids. Trimming cost V 5 bases and J 4 bases; bases outside gene matches: 12. CDR1 and CDR2 from the germline V gene are SQVTM and ANQGSEA. The CDR3 nucleotides are TGCAGCGTTCAATCACCGGGACAGGGTCCAGGAAACACCATATATTTT. This gives the protein CSVQSPGQGPGNTIYF.

This clone was observed a single time. The chain combines TRBV15 with TRBJ1-5, with D perhaps TRBD1 (6 bases). The CDR3 contains 15 residues. Germline CDR1 LNHNV, CDR2 YYDKDF (reference sequence). V lost 0 bases and J lost 4, with 10 bases in between. The CDR3: CATSREGGVNQPQHF. The CDR3 DNA reads as TGTGCCACCAGCAGAGAAGGGGGTGTAAATCAGCCCCAGCATTTT.

Judged by abundance, this clone is large (0.1 to 1%). The chain has TRBV28 and TRBJ2-1; possible D gene TRBD1, 5 bases. Germline CDR1 is MDHEN and CDR2 is SYDVKM. V dropped 3 bases and J dropped 8 bases, with 20 bases sitting between them. The CDR3 loop spans 16 amino acids. The CDR3 spells CASSLEYLPGFDEQFF. The CDR3 coding sequence is TGTGCCAGCAGTTTGGAGTATCTTCCAGGGTTTGATGAGCAGTTCTTC.

The rearrangement uses TRBV27 and TRBJ1-1, with D possibly TRBD1 on 5 matching bases. Germline V lookup: CDR1 MNHEY, CDR2 SMNVEV (reference sequence). V was pared by 6 bases and J by 1 base, with 12 bases between. The CDR3 runs 14 residues. The CDR3 DNA is TGTGCCAGCAGCAAGGGGCCCTGGAACACTGAAGCTTTCTTT. Amino acids: CASSKGPWNTEAFF.

This sequence joins TRBV6-1 and TRBJ1-6; unclear D gene. Germline loops: CDR1 MNHNS, CDR2 SASEGT. The germline V and J ends were trimmed by 6 bases and 7 bases, with 7 bases remaining between them. The CDR3 covers 12 residues. This CDR3 is CASRRSNSPLHF. The CDR3 region has the DNA TGTGCCAGCAGACGAAGCAATTCACCCCTCCACTTT.

The chain uses TRBV7-6 and TRBJ2-5; D possibly matches TRBD1 or TRBD2 (5 bases each). Per the germline V gene, CDR1 is SGHVS and CDR2 is FNYEAQ. V lost 4 bases to trimming and J lost 3 bases, with 9 bases between them. This CDR3 comprises 13 residues. This CDR3 is CASSSGTEETQYF. DNA of the CDR3: TGTGCCAGCAGCTCCGGGACGGAAGAGACCCAGTACTTC.

V is TRBV7-9 and J is TRBJ2-4; no clear D. This CDR3 contains 17 residues. V dropped 0 bases and J dropped 9 bases, with 21 bases sitting between them. Germline V gives CDR1 SEHNR, CDR2 FQNEAQ (reference sequence). DNA for the CDR3: TGTGCCAGCAGCTTAGCTAGAGACGCGGCCAGCGTGGGCATTCAGTACTTC. Protein product: CASSLARDAASVGIQYF.